Sequencing of this T cell receptor beta chain was carried out in a study of T cell repertoires in cytomegalovirus infection (dated by TCRdb to between 2018 and 2021). The study in broad terms: Because public TCR beta signatures pointed to carriage of CMV infection together with the matching HLA type, the HLA type of each donor mattered for the analysis.

Data came from an Illumina HiSeq 1500. Through fastp at Q25 and MiXCR, TCRdb rebuilt clones from the public reads, retaining in-frame beta chains. Rows matching on CDR3 protein sequence are summarized as one entry with the most common DNA and genes. This sample holds approximately 320,000 distinct CDR3 sequences; roughly 9.5% were observed only once. Together, the top ten hold around 4.1% of the sample. This clonotype has at least ten counts. Its recognized antigen is unknown. Base qualities are not provided; no much larger clone lies one nucleotide away. Results the study describes overall, beyond this receptor: In the ex vivo response, HLA-C-restricted CMV-specific TCR beta clonotypes were dominant, and in two of eight donors the single most frequent clonotype came from this HLA-C-restricted group. Carriers of CMV infection plus the relevant HLA type were discriminated by the cumulative frequency of public TCR beta family members in the study cohort and in an independent roughly 400-donor cohort.

The receptor was isolated from a human donor in good health (CMV status not recorded). Some clones in this sample may be carry-over from other donors' samples. The sample taken for sequencing was PBMCs.

The DNA sequence is TGTGCCAACCGGGATCCAACTAATGAAAAACTGTTTTTT. The resulting protein is CANRDPTNEKLFF. This chain is built from TRBV6-6 and TRBJ1-4, with an unclear D gene assignment. A distance of 9 bases separates the germline ends of V and J, which lose 10 bases and 0 bases respectively. From its cysteine to its phenylalanine, the CDR3 spans 13 amino acids. Just the 39-base CDR3 DNA is kept, in frame starting at base 1. The germline V gene (reference sequence) yields MNHNY for CDR1 and SVGAGI for CDR2.